This entry features one T cell receptor beta chain sequence. Its antigen has not been determined. Per-nucleotide qualities are absent, and no much larger clonotype sits a single base away. The data belong to a study of PD-1 blockade in classical Hodgkin lymphoma (TCRdb year 2020). Regarding the complete study: Nivolumab dosing was 3 mg/kg intravenously every 2 weeks, continuing until either disease progression or unacceptable toxicity. The study used CyTOF and TCR beta sequencing to define a peripheral blood immune signature of response to PD-1 blockade in classical Hodgkin lymphoma.

In light of the paper, this sample's time point label describes: cycle 4 day 1 (C4D1), after less than 7 weeks of nivolumab. All trial patients had relapsed after autologous stem cell transplantation, with cohorts A, B and C differing in prior brentuximab vedotin exposure. A total of fewer than 70 patients with relapsed/refractory classical Hodgkin lymphoma made up the trial cohort, and each patient's best overall response was complete response, partial response or progressive disease. Trial patients were treated with single-agent nivolumab in the multi-cohort phase II CheckMate 205 trial. Best overall response was determined by an independent review committee according to the 2007 International Working Group response criteria. PBMCs from the trial were collected at three points: immediately before nivolumab initiation (C1D1), and during therapy at cycle 2 day 1 and cycle 4 day 1. Peripheral blood was collected in 8 mL Vacutainer Cell Preparation Tubes, from which PBMCs were isolated by centrifugation and then cryopreserved.

The Qiagen DNeasy kit was used to extract genomic DNA both from unsorted PBMCs and from the negatively selected CD4+ and CD8+ fractions. Amplification of TCR beta CDR3 regions was done by immunoSEQ multiplex PCR with primers that anneal to V and J segments. Amplification bias was minimized using a synthetic immune receptor repertoire, and residual bias was removed computationally after sequencing. The published analysis was carried out like this. Repertoire diversity was quantified as the Shannon entropy index using custom Python scripts. Unsorted, CD4+ and CD8+ repertoires were examined separately, except in combined analyses, for which CD4+ and CD8+ sequences were merged in silico. Clonal expansion was defined as a frequency increase of at least 2-fold after treatment compared with C1D1, and clones undetected at baseline were assigned a pseudocount of 0.5. Clones with 0 or 1 copy at C1D1 were classified as singleton clones, and clones with 2 or more copies were classified as non-singleton clones. Clones expanded in unsorted samples were annotated as CD4+, CD8+ or unknown by matching protein sequences in sorted samples from the same patient. Diversity changes from C1D1 to C4D1 were tested in paired samples using Wilcoxon tests. TCRdb retrieved this table from immuneACCESS and kept in-frame rearrangements only. Not all clones are present; in checked studies, unresolved V genes account for under half, and no reason is known for the remainder. The V and J calls and the clone size are those of that table, but D and trimming were determined from the DNA. Within this sample are about 47,000 clones, with nearly 80% of them counted one time only. About a fifth of the sample comes from the top ten.

CDR1 and CDR2 were assigned from the germline V gene as ENHRY and SYGVKD. The cysteine opens and the phenylalanine closes a CDR3 of 15 amino acids. Only the CDR3 portion is preserved as DNA: 45 bases, with reading frame beginning at the first base. V is cut back by 2 bases and J by 7 bases, with 5 bases in the junction unmatched. Study-wide findings and limitations: Trial patients with a complete response had baseline diversity similar to that of newly diagnosed patients, while partial responders and progressors had significantly lower diversity. Baseline TCR diversity was reported to be lower in newly diagnosed patients than in healthy donors, and even lower in relapsed/refractory patients. The study was restricted to a single clinical trial cohort, and the causes of repertoire differences, possibly disease activity or prior therapy, were left undefined. A significant rise by C4D1 was seen in CD4+ but not CD8+ TCR diversity (p=0.0027 vs p=0.16), with the rise being most apparent in complete responders (p=0.02). Diversity was lower in patients who began nivolumab less than 1 year after ASCT, so these patients were left out of later analyses to avoid confounding by immune reconstitution.

Here the sequenced sample was peripheral blood mononuclear cells (PBMCs), taken before the fourth cycle of nivolumab. The source is a human donor with classical Hodgkin lymphoma. The chain is made from TRBV10-3 and TRBJ1-5, with 10 bases matching TRBD1. The nucleotides are TGTGCCATCAGTGAGCGACAGGGGGCATACCAGCCCCAGCATTTT. Protein translation: CAISERQGAYQPQHF.